This T cell receptor beta chain appears in the sequencing data of a study of blood T cell repertoires in COVID-19 (TCRdb year 2020). For the study in its entirety: The collaborator samples originated in the United States, Italy and Spain and spanned the acute and convalescent phases of COVID-19. The material from the prospective study consisted of cDNA or gDNA derived from T cells, B-cell-depleted T cells, or PBMCs. The dataset comprised deeply sampled blood TCRbeta repertoires from subjects exposed to, actively infected with, or recovered from COVID-19. The repertoires were released in a freely available public database meant as a resource for research on the immune response to SARS-CoV-2. Samples were obtained from the ongoing ImmuneRACE study (first 160 participants) and from some 1,200 subjects provided by 6 global collaborators. A de-identified subject ID, COVID-19 status, age in years and sex were almost always included in the sample metadata. Where HLA class I and class II types were available, the types were taken from metadata supplied by the sample provider, not from assay-based typing.

CDR1 and CDR2, per the germline V gene (reference sequence), are MNHEY and SMNVEV. From cysteine to phenylalanine, the CDR3 is 19 amino acids long. Solely the CDR3 DNA is kept, with 57 bases framed from the first base. A distance of 24 bases separates the germline ends of V and J, which lose 4 bases and 0 bases respectively. Here is what the overall study found, with its caveats: How much clinical and demographic metadata was included differed by source and by participant, and the metadata was provided uncurated.

Each collaborating institution followed its own protocols to collect whole blood in K2EDTA tubes. For TCRbeta analysis, collaborators shipped samples as frozen whole blood, isolated PBMCs, or DNA extracted from either of those sample types. The immunoSEQ Assay, a bias-controlled multiplex PCR, was used to amplify TCRbeta CDR3 regions from genomic DNA. Under the source paper's analysis protocol: Nucleated cell counts per sample were estimated from amplification of reference gene primers within the assay. To quantify the absolute abundance of each unique TCRbeta CDR3 rearrangement, sequence reads were collapsed and filtered. For each sample, productive Simpson clonality was calculated by taking the square root of Simpson's diversity index across productive rearrangements. The source is immuneACCESS, and TCRdb retained only in-frame sequences with V and J called. Part of the clones is not carried over; for the studies checked, unresolved V genes explain less than half of this, and the remainder is unexplained. V and J calls and clone size are given by that table; D and trimming were obtained from the DNA. Across this sample there are 140,000 to 150,000 clones, with approximately 90% seen only once. The top ten hold around 1.6% of the sample.

Note on this clone: What antigen it recognizes has not been identified. No clone much larger than this one lies a single base away; base qualities are absent.

The chain is encoded by TRBV27 joined to TRBJ1-1; the D gene is perhaps TRBD1, from 5 matching bases. The sequencing sample was made of peripheral blood. The receptor's source is a human donor in a cohort sampled during active COVID-19. The CDR3 sequence is CASSSWVWVDRNMNTEAFF. The nucleotide sequence is given as TGTGCCAGCAGTTCGTGGGTTTGGGTTGACAGAAATATGAACACTGAAGCTTTCTTT.